The rows below give T cell receptor beta chains drawn from one sample of a study of blood T cell repertoires in COVID-19. Produced via immunoSEQ multiplex PCR; TCRdb's table is partial and in-frame only. The sample includes 150,000 or so clones, 84% of them seen just once. Sequences were obtained from PBMCs or T cells enriched from blood (not recorded which). These receptors came from a man between 45 and 60 years old who had recovered from COVID-19. CDR3s include the opening cysteine and the closing phenylalanine or tryptophan. The order of the fields is V gene, CDR3 protein.

>TRBV5-1
CASTYSTGGNYGYTF
>TRBV7-9
CAISSRSGANVLTF
>TRBV19
CASNLRGREGYTF
>TRBV7-8
CASSLGRHTRGPTASNTEAFF
>TRBV9
CASSVDATTYEQYF
>TRBV12-3/TRBV12-4
CASSFLGELFF
>TRBV3-1/TRBV3-2
CASSSRVVSKTYEQYF
>TRBV24-1
CATRETAYSYEQYF
>TRBV7-2
CASSPLPGVGTGELFF
>TRBV5-1
CASSPQSTDTQYF
>TRBV5-1
CASSLTPFYGYTF
>TRBV5-6
CAPSPGGGDTGELFF
>TRBV5-5
CASSPMGLEQYF
>TRBV4-1
CASSGADQPQHF
>TRBV11-2
CASSLGAIATNEKLFF
>TRBV11-2
CASSLSEVANEKLFF
>TRBV21-1
CASSKVSSNEAFF
>TRBV6-4
CASSDSTSGGDTQYF
>TRBV10-2
CASGAGGLTDTQYF
>TRBV2
CASSGDRGEPFF
>TRBV3-1/TRBV3-2
CASSQSAEAFF
>TRBV10-2
CASRPLPSAPGNEQFFGPGTQFF
>TRBV7-9
CASSRGSYEQYF
>TRBV5-5
CASSLMAGAGYGYTF
>TRBV11-2
CASSRLIGVVTEAFF
>TRBV10-3
CAISGLAGNEQYF
>TRBV4-1
CASSQPLAGGYNEQFF
>TRBV4-2
CASSRGEGGELFF
>TRBV4-2
CASSQDSDRGYSNQPQHF
>TRBV6-6
CASSYSPAGGTEAFF
>TRBV9
CASSSRTGTGTEAFF
>TRBV3-1/TRBV3-2
CASSLSGGKGYEQYF
>TRBV5-1
CASNLASGLHNEQFF
>TRBV7-2
CASSLDRVNTEAFF
>TRBV15
CATSNRATGKEQYF
>TRBV7-3
CASSPGQATGELFF
>TRBV7-9
CASDGGLAGSYEQYF
>TRBV2
CASSGTGGGYGYTF
>TRBV5-1
CASSLVRGQGYGYTF
>TRBV18
CASSPGQIRETQYF
>TRBV19
CASSPGGLPREKLFF
>TRBV7-9
CASSLPGGYSNEQFF
>TRBV10-3
CAISPTGFDYGYTF
>TRBV27
CASSHPRTGGYNEQFF